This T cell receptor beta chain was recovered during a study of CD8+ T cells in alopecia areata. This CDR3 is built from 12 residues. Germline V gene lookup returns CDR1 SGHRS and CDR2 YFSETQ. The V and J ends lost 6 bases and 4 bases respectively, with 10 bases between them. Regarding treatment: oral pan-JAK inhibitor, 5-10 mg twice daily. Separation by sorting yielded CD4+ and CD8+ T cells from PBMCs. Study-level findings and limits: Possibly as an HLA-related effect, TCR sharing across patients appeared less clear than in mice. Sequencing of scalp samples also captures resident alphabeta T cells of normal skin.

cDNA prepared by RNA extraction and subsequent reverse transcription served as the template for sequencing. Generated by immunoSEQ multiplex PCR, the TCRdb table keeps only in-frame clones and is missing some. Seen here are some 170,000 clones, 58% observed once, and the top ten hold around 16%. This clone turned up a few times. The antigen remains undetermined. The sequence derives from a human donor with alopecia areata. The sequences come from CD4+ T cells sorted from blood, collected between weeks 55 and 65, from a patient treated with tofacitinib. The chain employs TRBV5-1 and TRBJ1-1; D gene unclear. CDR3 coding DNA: TGCGCCAGCACTGGCGCAGGCACTGAAGCTTTCTTT. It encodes CASTGAGTEAFF.